This paragraph covers one T cell receptor (beta chain) sequence. Its antigen is still unknown. Donors in the study were healthy people who gave bone marrow. This entry comes from a study of cytomegalovirus exposure and HLA in healthy donors. Overall study results and limits: It was in a later analysis that TCR association rates were seen to vary by HLA locus, highest for DRB1 and lowest for HLA-C.

This PCR relied on a set of 60 Vbeta primers and 13 Jbeta primers. Method: immunoSEQ multiplex PCR; TCRdb's copy keeps in-frame clones and lacks some. The repertoire holds over 100,000 clones, with around 70% as singletons. Germline loops: CDR1 MDHEN, CDR2 SYDVKM. The CDR3 is 16 residues long. Trimming left V 5 bases short and J 0 bases short, with 11 bases between. Material: PBMCs. The V call is TRBV28, the J call TRBJ2-6; D possibly corresponds to TRBD1 (5 bases). The receptor's source is a male donor in good health and CMV-seronegative. The CDR3 region is CASSTDSLSGANVLTF. The CDR3 DNA follows: TGTGCCAGCAGTACCGACAGCCTCTCTGGGGCCAACGTCCTGACTTTC.